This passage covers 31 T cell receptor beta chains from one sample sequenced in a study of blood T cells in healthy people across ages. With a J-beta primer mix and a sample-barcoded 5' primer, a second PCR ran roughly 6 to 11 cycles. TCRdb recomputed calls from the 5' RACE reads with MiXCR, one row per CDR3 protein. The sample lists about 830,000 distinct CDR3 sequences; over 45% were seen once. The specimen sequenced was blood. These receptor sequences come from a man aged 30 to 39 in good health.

This chain's CDR3 is CASSSTWGGSPDTQYF. DNA for the CDR3: TGTGCCAGCAGTAGTACGTGGGGCGGGAGTCCGGATACGCAGTATTTT. The V call is TRBV7-8, the J call TRBJ2-3, with 7 bases aligning to TRBD2. Germline V gene data show CDR1 as SGHVS and CDR2 as FQNEAQ. The CDR3 extends over 16 amino acids. The junction had 15 bases not matched to a gene; V was cut back by 6 bases and J by 6 bases. The full variable domain, in which reference TRBV7-8 and TRBJ2-3 provide the parts outside the CDR3, is GAGVSQSPRYKVAKRGQDVALRCDPISGHVSLFWYQQALGQGPEFLTYFQNEAQLDKSGLPSDRFFAERPEGSVSTLKIQRTQQEDSAVYLCASSSTWGGSPDTQYFGPGTRLTVL.

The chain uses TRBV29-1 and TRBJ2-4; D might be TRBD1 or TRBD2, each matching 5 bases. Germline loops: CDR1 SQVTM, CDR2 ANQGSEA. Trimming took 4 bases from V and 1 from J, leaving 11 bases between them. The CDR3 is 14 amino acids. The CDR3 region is CSVAQGAAKNIQYF. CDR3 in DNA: TGCAGCGTTGCTCAGGGAGCGGCCAAAAACATTCAGTACTTC.

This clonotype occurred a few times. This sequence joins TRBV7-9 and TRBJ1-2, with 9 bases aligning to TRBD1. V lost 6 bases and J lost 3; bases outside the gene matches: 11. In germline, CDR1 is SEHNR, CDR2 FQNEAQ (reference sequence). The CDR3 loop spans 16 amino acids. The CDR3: CASRPGGGQGDYGYTF. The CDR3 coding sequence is TGTGCCAGCAGACCGGGGGGGGGACAGGGTGACTATGGCTACACCTTC.

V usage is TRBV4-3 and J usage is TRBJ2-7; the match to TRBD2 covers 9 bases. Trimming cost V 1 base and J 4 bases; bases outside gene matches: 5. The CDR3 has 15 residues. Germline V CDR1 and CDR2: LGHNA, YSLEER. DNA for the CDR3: TGCGCCAGCAGCCAAGCGAGCGGGAGGAATTACGAGCAGTACTTC. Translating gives CASSQASGRNYEQYF.

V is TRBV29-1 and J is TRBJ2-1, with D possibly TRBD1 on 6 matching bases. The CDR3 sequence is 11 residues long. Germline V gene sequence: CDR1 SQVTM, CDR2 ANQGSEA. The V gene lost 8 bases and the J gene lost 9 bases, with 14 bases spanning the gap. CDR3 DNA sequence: TGCAGCACTAGAGTAGGGGGTGAGCAGTTCTTC. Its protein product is CSTRVGGEQFF.

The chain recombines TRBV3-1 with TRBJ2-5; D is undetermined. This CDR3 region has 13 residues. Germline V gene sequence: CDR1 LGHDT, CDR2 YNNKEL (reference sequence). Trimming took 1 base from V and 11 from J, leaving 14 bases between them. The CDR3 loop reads CASSQVGHNEQYF. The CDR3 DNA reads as TGTGCCAGCAGCCAAGTAGGGCACAATGAGCAGTACTTC.

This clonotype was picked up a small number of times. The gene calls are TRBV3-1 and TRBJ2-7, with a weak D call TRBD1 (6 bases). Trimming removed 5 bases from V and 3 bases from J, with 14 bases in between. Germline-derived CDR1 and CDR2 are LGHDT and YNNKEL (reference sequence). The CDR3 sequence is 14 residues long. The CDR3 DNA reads TGTGCCAGCAGCGACCGGGACACCTTCTACGAGCAGTACTTC. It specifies CASSDRDTFYEQYF.

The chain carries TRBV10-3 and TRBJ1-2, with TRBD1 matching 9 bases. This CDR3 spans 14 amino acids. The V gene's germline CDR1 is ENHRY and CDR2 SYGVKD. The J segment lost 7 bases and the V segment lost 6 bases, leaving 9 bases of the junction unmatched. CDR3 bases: TGTGCCATCAGGTTGGGACAGGGAATTGGTGGCTACACCTTC. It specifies CAIRLGQGIGGYTF.

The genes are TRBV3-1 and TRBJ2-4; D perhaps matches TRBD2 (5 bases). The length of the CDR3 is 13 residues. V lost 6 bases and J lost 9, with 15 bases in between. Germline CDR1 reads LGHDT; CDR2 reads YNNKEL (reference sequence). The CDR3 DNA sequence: TGTGCCAGCAGTAATAGCGAGTTCTCCATTCAGTACTTC. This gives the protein CASSNSEFSIQYF.

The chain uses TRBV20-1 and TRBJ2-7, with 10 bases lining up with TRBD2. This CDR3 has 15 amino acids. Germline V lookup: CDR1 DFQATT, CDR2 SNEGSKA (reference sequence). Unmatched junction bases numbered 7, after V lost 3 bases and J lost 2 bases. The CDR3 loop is CSASRVLAGTYEQYF. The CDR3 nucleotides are TGCAGTGCTAGTCGGGTACTAGCGGGGACCTACGAGCAGTACTTC.

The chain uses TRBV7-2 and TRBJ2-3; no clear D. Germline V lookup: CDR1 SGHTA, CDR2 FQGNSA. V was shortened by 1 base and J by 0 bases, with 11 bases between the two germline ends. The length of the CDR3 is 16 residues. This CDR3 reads CASSLVGSSSTDTQYF. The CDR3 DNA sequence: TGTGCCAGCAGCTTAGTAGGATCCTCTAGCACAGATACGCAGTATTTT.

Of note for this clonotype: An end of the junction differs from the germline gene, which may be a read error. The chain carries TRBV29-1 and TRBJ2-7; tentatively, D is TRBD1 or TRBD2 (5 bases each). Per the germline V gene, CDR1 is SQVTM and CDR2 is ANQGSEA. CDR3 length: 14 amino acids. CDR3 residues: CSVKRGESSYEQYF. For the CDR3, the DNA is TGTAGCGTTAAAAGGGGAGAGAGCTCCTACGAGCAGTACTTC.

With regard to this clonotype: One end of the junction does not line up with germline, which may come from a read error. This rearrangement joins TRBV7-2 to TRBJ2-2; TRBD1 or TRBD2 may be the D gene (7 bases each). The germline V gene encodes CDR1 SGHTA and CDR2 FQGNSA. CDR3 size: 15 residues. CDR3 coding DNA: TGTGTCAGCAGCCTACTCAGGGGGGGGGCCGGGGAGCTGTTTTTT. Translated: CVSSLLRGGAGELFF.

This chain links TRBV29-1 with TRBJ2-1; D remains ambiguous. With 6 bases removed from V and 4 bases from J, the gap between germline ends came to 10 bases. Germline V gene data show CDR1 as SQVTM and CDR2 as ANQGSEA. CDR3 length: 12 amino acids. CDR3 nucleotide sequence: TGCAGCGTCGAACCAAGTTACAATGAGCAGTTCTTC. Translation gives CSVEPSYNEQFF.

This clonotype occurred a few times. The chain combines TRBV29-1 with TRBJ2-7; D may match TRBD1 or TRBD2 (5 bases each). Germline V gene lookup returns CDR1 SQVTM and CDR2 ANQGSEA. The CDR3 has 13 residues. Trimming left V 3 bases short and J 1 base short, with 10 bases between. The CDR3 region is CSVEGDVSYEQYF. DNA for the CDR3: TGCAGCGTTGAGGGGGACGTTTCCTACGAGCAGTACTTC.

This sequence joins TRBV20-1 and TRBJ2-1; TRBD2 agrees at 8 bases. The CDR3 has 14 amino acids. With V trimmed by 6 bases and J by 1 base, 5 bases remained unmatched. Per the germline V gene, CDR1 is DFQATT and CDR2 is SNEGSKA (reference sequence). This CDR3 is CSATGLASYNEQFF. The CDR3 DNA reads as TGCAGTGCAACCGGACTAGCATCCTACAATGAGCAGTTCTTC.

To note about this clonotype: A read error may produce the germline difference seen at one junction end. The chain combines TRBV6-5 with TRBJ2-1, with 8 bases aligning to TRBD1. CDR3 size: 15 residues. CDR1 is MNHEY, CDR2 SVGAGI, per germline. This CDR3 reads CASETGTGGVGEQFF. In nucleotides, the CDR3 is TGTGCCAGCGAAACCGGGACAGGTGGAGTTGGTGAGCAATTCTTC.

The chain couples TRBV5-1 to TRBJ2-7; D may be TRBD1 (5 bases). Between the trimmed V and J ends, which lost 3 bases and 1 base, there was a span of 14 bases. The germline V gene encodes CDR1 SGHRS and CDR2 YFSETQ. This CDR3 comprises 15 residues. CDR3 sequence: CASSWVGVGSYEQYF. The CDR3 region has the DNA TGCGCCAGCAGCTGGGTAGGGGTTGGGTCCTACGAGCAGTACTTC.

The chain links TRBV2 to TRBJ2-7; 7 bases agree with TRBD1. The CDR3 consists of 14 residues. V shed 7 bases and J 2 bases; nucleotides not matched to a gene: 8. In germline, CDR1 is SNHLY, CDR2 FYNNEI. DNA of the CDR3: TGTGCCAGCAACGGACAGGTTACCACCTACGAGCAGTACTTC. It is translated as CASNGQVTTYEQYF.

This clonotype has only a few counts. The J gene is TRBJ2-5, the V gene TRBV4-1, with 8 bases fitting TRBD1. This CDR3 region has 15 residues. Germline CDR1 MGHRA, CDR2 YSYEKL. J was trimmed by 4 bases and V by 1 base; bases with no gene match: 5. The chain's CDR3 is CASSQGPGQVETQYF. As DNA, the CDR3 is TGCGCCAGCAGCCAAGGCCCGGGACAGGTAGAGACCCAGTACTTC.

This CDR3 reads CASRTATKETQYF. The CDR3 DNA sequence: TGTGCCAGCAGGACAGCGACAAAAGAGACCCAGTACTTC. The rearrangement links TRBV6-1 to TRBJ2-5; tentative D call: TRBD1 (5 bases). The V end lost 6 bases, the J end lost 3 bases, and 11 bases lay between the germline ends. CDR1 MNHNS and CDR2 SASEGT come from the germline V gene. The CDR3 has 13 amino acids.

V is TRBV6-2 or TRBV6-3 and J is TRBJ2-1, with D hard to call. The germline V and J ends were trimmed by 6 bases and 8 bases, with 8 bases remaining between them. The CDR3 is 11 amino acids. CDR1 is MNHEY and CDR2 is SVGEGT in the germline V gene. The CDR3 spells CASRRKHEQFF. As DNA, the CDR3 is TGTGCCAGCAGACGCAAGCATGAGCAGTTCTTC.

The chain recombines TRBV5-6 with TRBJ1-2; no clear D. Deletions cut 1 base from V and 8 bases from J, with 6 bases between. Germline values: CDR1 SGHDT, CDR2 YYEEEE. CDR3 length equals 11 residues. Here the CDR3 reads CASSLPLGYTF. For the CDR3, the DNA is TGTGCCAGCAGCTTGCCCCTCGGCTACACCTTC.

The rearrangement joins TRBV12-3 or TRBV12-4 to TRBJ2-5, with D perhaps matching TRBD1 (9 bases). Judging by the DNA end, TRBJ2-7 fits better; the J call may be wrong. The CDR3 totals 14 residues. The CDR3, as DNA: TGTGCCAGTGCGGGGGGACAGGGTCCGGACGAGCAGTACTTC. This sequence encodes CASAGGQGPDEQYF.

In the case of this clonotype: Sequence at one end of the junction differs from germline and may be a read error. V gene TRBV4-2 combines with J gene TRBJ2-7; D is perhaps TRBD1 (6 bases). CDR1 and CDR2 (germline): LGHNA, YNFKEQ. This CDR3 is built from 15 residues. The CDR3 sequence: CAGSQGETGSYEQYF. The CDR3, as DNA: TGTGCCGGCAGCCAAGGAGAGACAGGCTCCTACGAGCAGTACTTC.

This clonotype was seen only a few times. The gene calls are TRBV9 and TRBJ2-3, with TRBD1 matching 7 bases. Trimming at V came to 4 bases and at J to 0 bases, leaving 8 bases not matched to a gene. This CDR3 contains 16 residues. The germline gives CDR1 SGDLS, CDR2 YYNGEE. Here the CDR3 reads CASSFLWDSSTDTQYF. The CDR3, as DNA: TGTGCCAGCAGCTTCCTGTGGGACAGTAGCACAGATACGCAGTATTTT.

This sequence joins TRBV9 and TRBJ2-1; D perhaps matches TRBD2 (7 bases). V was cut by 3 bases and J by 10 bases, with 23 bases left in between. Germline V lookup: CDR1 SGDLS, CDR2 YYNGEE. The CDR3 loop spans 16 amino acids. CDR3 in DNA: TGTGCCAGCAGCGCCAGCTCCGCGGGGGCTAGACACGAGCAGTTCTTC. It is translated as CASSASSAGARHEQFF.

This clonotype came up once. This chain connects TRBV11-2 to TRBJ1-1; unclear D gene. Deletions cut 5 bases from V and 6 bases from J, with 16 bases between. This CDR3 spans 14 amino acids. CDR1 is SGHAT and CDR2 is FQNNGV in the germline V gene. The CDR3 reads CASSPSGLGAEAFF. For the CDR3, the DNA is TGTGCCAGCAGCCCTAGCGGGCTCGGGGCTGAAGCTTTCTTT. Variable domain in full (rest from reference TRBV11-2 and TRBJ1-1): EAGVAQSPRYKIIEKRQSVAFWCNPISGHATLYWYQQILGQGPKLLIQFQNNGVVDDSQLPKDRFSAERLKGVDSTLKIQPAKLEDSAVYLCASSPSGLGAEAFFGQGTRLTVV.

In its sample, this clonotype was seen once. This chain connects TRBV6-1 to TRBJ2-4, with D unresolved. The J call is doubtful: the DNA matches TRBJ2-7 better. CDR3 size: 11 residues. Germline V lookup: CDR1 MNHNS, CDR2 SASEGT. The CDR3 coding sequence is TGTGCCAGCAGGAATTACTACGAGCAGTACTTC. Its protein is CASRNYYEQYF.

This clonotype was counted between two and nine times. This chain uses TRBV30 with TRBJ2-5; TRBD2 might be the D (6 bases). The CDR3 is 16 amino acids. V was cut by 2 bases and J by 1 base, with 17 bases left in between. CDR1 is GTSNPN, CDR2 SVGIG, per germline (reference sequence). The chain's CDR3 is CAWSHTGRGGQETQYF. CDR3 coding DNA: TGTGCCTGGAGTCATACGGGGCGGGGAGGCCAAGAGACCCAGTACTTC.

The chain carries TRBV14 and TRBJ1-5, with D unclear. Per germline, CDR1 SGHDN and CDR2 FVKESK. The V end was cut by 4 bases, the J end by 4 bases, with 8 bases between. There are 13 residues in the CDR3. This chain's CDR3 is CASSRTANQPQHF. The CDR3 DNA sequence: TGTGCCAGCAGCCGGACTGCAAATCAGCCCCAGCATTTT.